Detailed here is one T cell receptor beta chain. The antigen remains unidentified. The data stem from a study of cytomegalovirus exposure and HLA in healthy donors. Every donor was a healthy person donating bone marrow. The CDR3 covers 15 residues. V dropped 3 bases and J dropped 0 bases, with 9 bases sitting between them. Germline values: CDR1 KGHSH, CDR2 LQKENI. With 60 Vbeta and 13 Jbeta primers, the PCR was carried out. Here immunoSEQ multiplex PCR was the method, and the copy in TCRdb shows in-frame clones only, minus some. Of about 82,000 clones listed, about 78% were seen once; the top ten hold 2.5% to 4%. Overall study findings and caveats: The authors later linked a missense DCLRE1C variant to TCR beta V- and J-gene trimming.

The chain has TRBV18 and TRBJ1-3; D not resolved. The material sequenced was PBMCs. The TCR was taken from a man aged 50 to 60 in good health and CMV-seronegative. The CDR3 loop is CASSPGLISGNTIYF. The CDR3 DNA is TGTGCCAGCTCACCCGGACTCATCTCTGGAAACACCATATATTTT.